The 8 T cell receptor beta chains reported below all come from one sample, sequenced in a study of control samples from healthy donors and cancer patients. Clones were sequenced by immunoSEQ multiplex PCR, and TCRdb holds only the in-frame ones, with some missing. The data hold 100,000 to 150,000 clones, with approximately 93% observed a single time. The sequenced material came from blood. These receptors originate from a woman aged 18-35 years in good health.

The chain recombines TRBV12-3 or TRBV12-4 with TRBJ1-2; 7 bases map to TRBD1. The V segment lost 5 bases and the J segment 6 bases; nucleotides outside the gene matches: 6. This CDR3 comprises 13 residues. CDR3 sequence reads: CASSTTGSHGYTF. As DNA, the CDR3 is TGTGCCAGCAGTACGACAGGGAGCCATGGCTACACCTTC.

The chain uses TRBV7-2 and TRBJ1-4; D remains unclear. The germline V gene has CDR1 SGHTA and CDR2 FQGNSA. V shed 4 bases and J shed 4 bases, with 10 bases lying between them. The CDR3 spans 14 residues. The CDR3 sequence is CASSYGVSNEKLFF. The CDR3 DNA reads TGTGCCAGCAGCTACGGGGTCAGTAATGAAAAACTGTTTTTT.

This chain uses TRBV5-5 with TRBJ2-3; the match to TRBD1 covers 7 bases. After removal of 2 bases from V and 6 bases from J, the junction contained 12 bases not matched to a gene. CDR1 SGHKS and CDR2 YYEKEE come from the germline V gene (reference sequence). CDR3 length: 16 amino acids. The CDR3 reads CASSFYTGTARDTQYF. The CDR3 DNA reads as TGTGCCAGCAGCTTTTATACCGGGACAGCAAGGGATACGCAGTATTTT. The variable domain in full, with the rest retrieved from reference TRBV5-5 and TRBJ2-3, is DAGVTQSPTHLIKTRGQQVTLRCSPISGHKSVSWYQQVLGQGPQFIFQYYEKEERGRGNFPDRFSARQFPNYSSELNVNALLLGDSALYLCASSFYTGTARDTQYFGPGTRLTVL.

J is TRBJ1-2 and V is TRBV6-6, with 7 nucleotides matching TRBD1. Losses at the gene ends were 0 bases for V and 7 bases for J; bases not matched to a gene: 5. Germline V gene data show CDR1 as MNHNY and CDR2 as SVGAGI (reference sequence). The CDR3 spans 14 residues. The CDR3 loop reads CASSYSTGYGGYTF. The CDR3, as DNA: TGTGCCAGCAGTTACTCGACAGGGTACGGTGGCTACACCTTC.

The CDR3 loop reads CASSVSGRGGSPLHF. For the CDR3, the DNA is TGTGCCAGCAGTGTGTCAGGCAGAGGGGGTTCACCCCTCCACTTT. The chain uses TRBV2 and TRBJ1-6; possible D gene TRBD1, 6 bases. The CDR3 extends over 15 amino acids. CDR1 and CDR2 from the germline V gene are SNHLY and FYNNEI. Deletions cut 4 bases from V and 9 bases from J, with 16 bases between.

In this sample, this clone turned up once. The chain couples TRBV2 to TRBJ2-1; 9 positions match TRBD1. Per germline, CDR1 SNHLY and CDR2 FYNNEI. Trimming took 1 base from V and 4 from J; bases not matched to a gene: 5. The CDR3 totals 16 residues. The CDR3 sequence is CASSEGGQGPYNEQFF. The DNA for the CDR3 is TGTGCCAGCAGTGAAGGGGGACAGGGTCCTTACAATGAGCAGTTCTTC.

The rearrangement links TRBV4-3 to TRBJ1-2; D is unresolved. Germline V lookup: CDR1 LGHNA, CDR2 YSLEER. The V end was cut by 4 bases, the J end by 2 bases, with 20 bases between. CDR3 size: 17 residues. The DNA of the CDR3 is TGCGCCAGCAGCCCCTCAGCGGCTCGTGTCTCCAACTATGGCTACACCTTC. It specifies CASSPSAARVSNYGYTF.

V usage is TRBV20-1 and J usage is TRBJ1-2; D is ambiguous. The V and J ends lost 3 bases and 4 bases respectively, with 12 bases between them. CDR1 and CDR2 from the germline V gene are DFQATT and SNEGSKA (reference sequence). CDR3 length: 13 amino acids. The DNA for the CDR3 is TGCAGTGCTAGTTCTCTAGGGATCTATGGCTACACCTTC. Encoded protein: CSASSLGIYGYTF.